This T cell receptor beta chain was identified in a study of blood T cell repertoires in COVID-19. Across the study: Acute and convalescent COVID-19 specimens originated in the United States, Italy and Spain. PBMCs, B-cell-depleted T cells, or T cells provided the cDNA or gDNA that made up the material.

Enrolled during active infection, Seattle patients were then followed longitudinally. This clone was detected once. Per the original data handling: Estimation of nucleated cell counts was performed using reference gene primer amplification. Measured with immunoSEQ multiplex PCR; TCRdb has only the in-frame clones, and not every one. The DNA was the basis for D and trimming; V, J and clone size are from that table. In the table there are about 200,000 clones, about 93% of which are singletons. V lost 2 bases to trimming and J lost 4 bases, with 11 bases between them. CDR1 is SQVTM and CDR2 is ANQGSEA in the germline V gene. The CDR3 spans 14 residues.

The sample was peripheral blood. This chain uses TRBV29-1 with TRBJ1-4; D is uncertain. The sequence came from a young man with COVID-19, enrolled during active disease. Here the CDR3 DNA reads TGCAGCGTTGAAATGCCAGATTTTAATGAAAAACTGTTTTTT. It translates to CSVEMPDFNEKLFF. Full variable domain (missing parts from reference TRBV29-1 and TRBJ1-4): SAVISQKPSRDICQRGTSLTIQCQVDSQVTMMFWYRQQPGQSLTLIATANQGSEATYESGFVIDKFPISRPNLTFSTLTVSNMSPEDSSIYLCSVEMPDFNEKLFFGSGTQLSVL.